The clone carrying this T cell receptor beta chain has a handful of counts. Its antigen is currently unknown. CDR3 length: 12 residues. Germline V lookup: CDR1 SGHTA, CDR2 FQGNSA. Trimming took 4 bases from V and 7 from J, leaving 10 bases between them. 5'RACE, which relied on constant-segment primers, yielded TCR alpha and TCR beta cDNA libraries carrying sample barcodes and UMIs. TCRdb passed the 5' RACE reads through MiXCR, listing each CDR3 protein once. The data show about 140,000 distinct CDR3 sequences, 5.5% to 7% seen once. These data come from a study of T-cell memory formation after mild COVID-19. Across the study: Largely, the TCR clusters proved donor specific.

General study findings and limits: Pre-infection memory held some responding clones, suggesting pre-existing cross-reactive T cells responded. While clones contracting from day 15 to 85 were balanced between CD4 and CD8, later expanders leaned CD4+.

The chain recombines TRBV7-2 with TRBJ1-2; no clear D gene. The sequenced sample was PBMCs or a T cell subset sorted from them (not recorded which). This TCR was recovered from an adult woman who had mild COVID-19 (a few samples of this study predate the infection). Cell type and time point are not known. CDR3 protein: CASSSRPGGYTF. The CDR3 coding sequence is TGTGCCAGCAGCTCCCGGCCGGGTGGCTACACCTTC.